Listed below are T cell receptor beta chains from one sample, sequenced in a study of blood T cell repertoires in COVID-19. Only in-frame clones appear in the TCRdb table, and some are missing; sequencing was by immunoSEQ multiplex PCR. This table holds fewer than 250,000 clones, around 85% found once. The sample comprised peripheral blood. The receptors were sampled from a man younger than 40 with acute or convalescent COVID-19. Both conserved end residues are part of each CDR3. The order of the fields is clone size, V gene, D gene, J gene, CDR3 length, CDR3 protein, CDR3 DNA. D genes are given only for firm matches. Some rows have no size entry. The others give once, few or many, or a class for an expanded clone.

>-|TRBV7-9|TRBD1|TRBJ1-2|16
CASSFGQDNIIYGYTF
TGTGCCAGCAGCTTTGGACAGGACAATATTATCTATGGCTACACCTTC
>-|TRBV7-3|-|TRBJ2-3|16
CASSPSLALPGDTQYF
TGTGCCAGCAGCCCCTCGCTAGCGCTCCCGGGGGATACGCAGTATTTT
>-|TRBV15|-|TRBJ2-1|15
CATSSGRTTYNEQFF
TGTGCCACCAGCAGCGGGAGAACCACCTACAATGAGCAGTTCTTC
>-|TRBV13|-|TRBJ1-2|15
CASSLKARASYGYTF
TGTGCCAGCAGCTTAAAGGCCAGGGCCTCCTATGGCTACACCTTC
>-|TRBV7-9|-|TRBJ1-4|17
CASSASPLGRAYRKLFF
TGTGCCAGCAGCGCTTCCCCCTTAGGCAGGGCGTATAGAAAACTGTTTTTT
>once|TRBV5-1|-|TRBJ1-5|13
CASSLDRNQPQHF
TGCGCCAGCAGCCTCGACAGAAATCAGCCCCAGCATTTT
>-|TRBV6-5|-|TRBJ1-1|12
CASTLQSTEAFF
TGTGCCAGCACCTTACAGAGCACTGAAGCTTTCTTT
>-|TRBV9|TRBD2|TRBJ2-1|15
CASSVDSGVYNEQFF
TGTGCCAGCAGCGTAGATAGCGGGGTGTACAATGAGCAGTTCTTC
>-|TRBV18|TRBD1|TRBJ1-6|16
CASSSSQGANNSPLHF
TGTGCCAGCTCGTCGAGTCAGGGGGCGAATAATTCACCCCTCCACTTT
>few|TRBV6-5|TRBD1|TRBJ1-1|12
CAVGTGNTEAFF
TGTGCCGTCGGGACAGGGAACACTGAAGCTTTCTTT
>-|TRBV5-1|TRBD2|TRBJ2-5|16
CASSLNAGGPGETQYF
TGCGCCAGCAGCTTGAATGCGGGGGGGCCAGGGGAGACCCAGTACTTC
>once|TRBV27|-|TRBJ1-1|14
CASSFRTENTEAFF
TGTGCCAGCAGTTTCAGGACAGAGAACACTGAAGCTTTCTTT
>-|TRBV6-6|TRBD1|TRBJ1-5|14
CASSTGGENQPQHF
TGTGCCAGCAGTACAGGGGGGGAAAATCAGCCCCAGCATTTT
>-|TRBV19|-|TRBJ1-3|16
CASSIEFAGHGNTIYF
TGTGCCAGTAGTATAGAATTTGCAGGGCACGGAAACACCATATATTTT
>-|TRBV30|-|TRBJ1-2|11
CACIRTTGYTF
TGTGCCTGTATACGGACAACTGGCTACACCTTC
>-|TRBV3-1/TRBV3-2|TRBD2|TRBJ2-7|15
CASSQLSGGAGEQYF
TGTGCCAGCAGCCAACTTAGCGGGGGGGCAGGCGAGCAGTACTTC
>-|TRBV27|TRBD1|TRBJ2-1|15
CASSSPGQGGNEQFF
TGTGCCAGCAGTTCACCGGGACAGGGCGGCAATGAGCAGTTCTTC
>-|TRBV27|TRBD2|TRBJ2-7|15
CASSFIAGETYEQYF
TGTGCCAGCAGTTTTATAGCGGGGGAAACCTACGAGCAGTACTTC
>-|TRBV5-1|-|TRBJ1-2|13
CASSWETDYGYTF
TGCGCCAGCAGCTGGGAGACGGACTATGGCTACACCTTC
>-|TRBV7-9|-|TRBJ1-4|13
CASSLGGNEKLFF
TGTGCCAGCAGCTTGGGGGGTAATGAAAAACTGTTTTTT
>-|TRBV9|-|TRBJ1-2|15
CASSVATGLGYGYTF
TGTGCCAGCAGCGTAGCTACAGGTCTTGGCTATGGCTACACCTTC
>-|TRBV5-4|-|TRBJ1-1|15
CASSNSLGRNTEAFF
TGTGCCAGCAGCAATTCTCTTGGCAGGAACACTGAAGCTTTCTTT
>-|TRBV28|TRBD1|TRBJ1-6|12
CASRPPTGQGYF
TGTGCCAGCAGGCCCCCCACGGGACAGGGATACTTT
>-|TRBV5-1|TRBD1|TRBJ1-2|16
CASSLGSGQGGYGYTF
TGCGCCAGCAGCTTGGGGTCGGGACAGGGGGGCTATGGCTACACCTTC
>-|TRBV5-1|-|TRBJ2-5|15
CASSLGDGGPETQYF
TGCGCCAGCAGCTTGGGGGATGGAGGGCCAGAGACCCAGTACTTC
>-|TRBV11-2|TRBD1|TRBJ1-1|13
CASSPTGGTEAFF
TGTGCCAGCAGCCCAACAGGGGGCACTGAAGCTTTCTTT
>-|TRBV13|TRBD1|TRBJ1-2|14
CASSPQDRLGGYTF
TGTGCCAGCAGCCCCCAGGACAGGTTAGGTGGCTACACCTTC